These 32 T cell receptor beta chains share one sample of origin, sequenced in a study of post-analysis software for immune sequencing data. These receptors have no identified antigens. Prepared TCR beta cDNA libraries contained unique molecular identifiers. TCRdb used MiXCR to reprocess the PCR reads, holding one entry per CDR3 protein. The sample includes some 800,000 distinct CDR3 sequences, roughly 46% of them seen just once. Study-level results: TRBV5-6, TRBV5-1 and TRBV20-1 were among four or five TRBV segments more frequent in patients than controls.

Input material: blood. These receptors all come from a girl aged 5-17 years with multiple sclerosis.

This rearrangement joins TRBV5-1 to TRBJ2-5; 7 positions match TRBD2. This CDR3 contains 15 residues. The ends lost 5 bases at V and 1 base at J; junction bases unmatched: 8. Germline V lookup: CDR1 SGHRS, CDR2 YFSETQ. For the CDR3, the DNA is TGCGCCAGCAGAAATAGCGGGTTAGGCCAAGAGACCCAGTACTTC. This codes for CASRNSGLGQETQYF.

This clonotype is medium-sized. The rearrangement joins TRBV4-1 to TRBJ2-1; a weak D match, TRBD2 (6 bases). Trimming took 4 bases from V and 0 from J, leaving 25 bases between them. From germline, CDR1 is MGHRA and CDR2 YSYEKL. The CDR3 has 20 amino acids. The CDR3 DNA reads TGCGCCAGCAGCCGCACGTGGCGGGACGAAGAATTCGTCTCCTACAATGAGCAGTTCTTC. It is translated as CASSRTWRDEEFVSYNEQFF.

This chain uses TRBV11-2 with TRBJ2-7; 10 bases map to TRBD1. This CDR3 has 16 amino acids. V lost 6 bases to trimming and J lost 3 bases; unmatched junction nucleotides: 11. Per the germline V gene, CDR1 is SGHAT and CDR2 is FQNNGV. The CDR3 protein is CASSNHRDRGYYEQYF. The DNA for the CDR3 is TGTGCCAGCAGTAACCACCGGGACAGGGGCTACTACGAGCAGTACTTC.

This chain uses TRBV29-1 with TRBJ2-5; 7 nucleotides align to TRBD1. This CDR3 comprises 13 residues. V shed 4 bases and J 11 bases; nucleotides not matched to a gene: 13. In germline, CDR1 is SQVTM, CDR2 ANQGSEA. The CDR3 here is CSVATGTVNEQYF. CDR3 nucleotide sequence: TGCAGCGTTGCGACAGGGACGGTAAATGAGCAGTACTTC.

This clonotype occurred a few times. In nucleotides, the CDR3 is TGTGCCAGCTCGTCGCCAACGGGAGGCCCCAAAAACATTCAGTACTTC. Its translation is CASSSPTGGPKNIQYF. The V gene is TRBV28, the J gene TRBJ2-4, with TRBD2 identical over 7 bases. CDR3 size: 16 residues. The germline CDR1 and CDR2 sequences are MDHEN and SYDVKM. The trim removed 8 bases at V and 2 bases at J, leaving 12 bases unmatched.

V usage is TRBV9 and J usage is TRBJ2-3; 10 bases align to TRBD2. The germline CDR1 and CDR2 sequences are SGDLS and YYNGEE. The CDR3 is made up of 15 amino acids. Trimming took 4 bases from V and 4 from J; bases not matched to a gene: 6. The CDR3 coding sequence is TGTGCCAGCAGCTTTAGCGGGAGGCCTTCAGATACGCAGTATTTT. This encodes CASSFSGRPSDTQYF.

This chain links TRBV12-3 or TRBV12-4 with TRBJ2-7, with 8 bases matching TRBD1. This CDR3 is built from 15 residues. The V segment lost 6 bases and the J segment 3 bases; nucleotides outside the gene matches: 10. The chain's CDR3 is CASRGKRTGNYEQYF. The CDR3 bases are TGTGCCAGCAGGGGGAAAAGGACAGGGAACTACGAGCAGTACTTC.

The J gene is TRBJ2-1, the V gene TRBV4-1; D perhaps matches TRBD2 (5 bases). Germline V CDR1 and CDR2: MGHRA, YSYEKL. This CDR3 region has 14 residues. V lost 4 bases and J 8 bases, leaving 15 bases between the germline ends. CDR3 sequence (DNA): TGCGCCAGCAGCCCGCTTGCCGACGGGGATGAGCAGTTCTTC. Encoded protein: CASSPLADGDEQFF.

The sample holds a few counts of this clonotype. The V call is TRBV7-6, the J call TRBJ2-3; 12 bases are a match to TRBD2. The CDR3 length is 16 residues. The V gene's germline CDR1 is SGHVS and CDR2 FNYEAQ. V was pared by 5 bases and J by 3 bases, with 6 bases of the junction left unmatched. CDR3 nucleotides: TGTGCCAGCAGCGACCCGACTAGCGGGAGTACAGATACGCAGTATTTT. It encodes CASSDPTSGSTDTQYF.

The J gene is TRBJ1-5, the V gene TRBV12-3 or TRBV12-4; weak D call: TRBD1 (5 bases). CDR3 length: 14 amino acids. Trimming removed 1 base at V and 5 bases at J, with 9 bases between. The CDR3 sequence: CASSLGDGYQPQHF. Here the CDR3 DNA reads TGTGCCAGCAGTTTAGGGGACGGATATCAGCCCCAGCATTTT.

This chain connects TRBV5-6 to TRBJ2-6; no reliable D call. Deletions cut 5 bases from V and 0 bases from J, with 6 bases between. Germline V lookup: CDR1 SGHDT, CDR2 YYEEEE. This CDR3 has 14 residues. DNA for the CDR3: TGTGCCAGCAGGGGCCTCTCTGGGGCCAACGTCCTGACTTTC. As protein: CASRGLSGANVLTF. The whole variable domain, filled in from reference TRBV5-6 and TRBJ2-6, reads DAGVTQSPTHLIKTRGQQVTLRCSPKSGHDTVSWYQQALGQGPQFIFQYYEEEERQRGNFPDRFSGHQFPNYSSELNVNALLLGDSALYLCASRGLSGANVLTFGAGSRLTVL.

V is TRBV5-1 and J is TRBJ2-3; D ambiguous. Trimming cost V 0 bases and J 2 bases, with 10 bases left between them. Per the germline V gene, CDR1 is SGHRS and CDR2 is YFSETQ. The CDR3 has 15 amino acids. CDR3 bases: TGCGCCAGCAGCTTGGACGCAGCCTCCACAGATACGCAGTATTTT. It codes for CASSLDAASTDTQYF.

The chain joins TRBV7-8 to TRBJ1-5; D gene ambiguous. The CDR3 is 16 amino acids. V lost 2 bases and J 6 bases, leaving 17 bases between the germline ends. Germline V lookup: CDR1 SGHVS, CDR2 FQNEAQ. CDR3 sequence (DNA): TGTGCCAGCAGCTTATTGGGCGAGGGATCCCGTCAGCCCCAGCATTTT. Its protein is CASSLLGEGSRQPQHF.

This clonotype has more than one count but fewer than ten. This chain uses TRBV7-9 with TRBJ2-3; D ambiguous. The CDR3 length is 14 residues. Germline loops: CDR1 SEHNR, CDR2 FQNEAQ (reference sequence). The ends were cut back, 0 bases at V and 6 bases at J, with 10 bases in the middle. This CDR3 is CASSLAHQADTQYF. Here the CDR3 DNA reads TGTGCCAGCAGCTTAGCGCACCAGGCCGATACGCAGTATTTT.

The genes are TRBV2 and TRBJ2-4; D is unclear. V shed 4 bases and J shed 0 bases, with 16 bases lying between them. The V gene's germline CDR1 is SNHLY and CDR2 FYNNEI. The CDR3 covers 17 residues. The CDR3 loop reads CASSGGLGSLAKNIQYF. The CDR3 nucleotides are TGTGCCAGCAGTGGTGGGCTGGGCAGCTTAGCCAAAAACATTCAGTACTTC.

The CDR3 DNA reads as TGTGCCAGCAGTGATGGAGGGAAGGGGCAAGAGACCCAGTACTTC. Its protein is CASSDGGKGQETQYF. The V call is TRBV2, the J call TRBJ2-5, with a tentative D call TRBD2 (6 bases). With 3 bases removed from V and 2 bases from J, the gap between germline ends came to 13 bases. Germline CDR1 SNHLY, CDR2 FYNNEI. The CDR3 runs 15 residues.

This clonotype was counted only a few times. The chain employs TRBV7-2 and TRBJ2-7, with 7 bases lining up with TRBD1. The germline V gene has CDR1 SGHTA and CDR2 FQGNSA. There are 14 residues in the CDR3. Unmatched junction bases numbered 7, after V lost 4 bases and J lost 4 bases. CDR3 nucleotide sequence: TGTGCCAGCAGCTCCGAAGTACAGGGGTACGAGCAGTACTTC. Protein product: CASSSEVQGYEQYF. The full variable domain, rest sourced from reference TRBV7-2 and TRBJ2-7, is GAGVSQSPSNKVTEKGKDVELRCDPISGHTALYWYRQSLGQGLEFLIYFQGNSAPDKSGLPSDRFSAERTGGSVSTLTIQRTQQEDSAVYLCASSSEVQGYEQYFGPGTRLTVT.

The CDR3 coding sequence is TGCGCCAGCACCCCCGGACAGGGTCAAGATGGCTACACCTTC. It is translated as CASTPGQGQDGYTF. J is TRBJ1-2 and V is TRBV5-1; 8 positions match TRBD1. V was pared by 6 bases and J by 6 bases, with 10 bases of the junction left unmatched. Germline loops: CDR1 SGHRS, CDR2 YFSETQ. CDR3 length: 14 residues.

This clonotype was counted only a few times. The gene calls are TRBV13 and TRBJ1-4; TRBD1 aligns across 9 bases. The CDR3 extends over 15 amino acids. The germline V gene has CDR1 PRHDT and CDR2 FYEKMQ (reference sequence). Trimming took 5 bases from V and 7 from J; bases not matched to a gene: 8. The CDR3 is CASSIRQGGGEKLFF. The CDR3 DNA reads TGTGCCAGCAGCATAAGACAGGGGGGAGGTGAAAAACTGTTTTTT.

The chain carries TRBV28 and TRBJ2-3; D gene unclear. CDR3 length: 14 amino acids. Germline V lookup: CDR1 MDHEN, CDR2 SYDVKM. V was shortened by 2 bases and J by 7 bases, with 13 bases between the two germline ends. CDR3 region: CASSLPAQKYTQYF. Written as DNA, the CDR3 is TGTGCCAGCAGTTTACCCGCCCAGAAATATACGCAGTATTTT.

This clonotype was counted between two and nine times. V and J are TRBV4-2 and TRBJ2-1; 11 bases agree with TRBD2. CDR3 size: 17 residues. The V segment lost 0 bases and the J segment 7 bases; nucleotides outside the gene matches: 8. Germline assignment: CDR1 LGHNA and CDR2 YNFKEQ. The chain's CDR3 is CASSQDGGASGRNEQFF. DNA of the CDR3: TGTGCCAGCAGCCAAGATGGGGGGGCTAGCGGGAGGAATGAGCAGTTCTTC.

The chain combines TRBV20-1 with TRBJ2-5, with D unresolved. Per germline, CDR1 DFQATT and CDR2 SNEGSKA (reference sequence). The V and J ends lost 4 bases and 2 bases respectively, with 5 bases between them. The CDR3 spans 11 residues. Here the CDR3 DNA reads TGCAGTGCTACCCGGCAAGAGACCCAGTACTTC. Protein sequence: CSATRQETQYF.

This clonotype was seen a few times. The chain joins TRBV7-2 to TRBJ1-2, with TRBD1 matching over 10 bases. V lost 5 bases, J lost 3 bases, and 12 bases stayed unmatched. Germline V gene data show CDR1 as SGHTA and CDR2 as FQGNSA. The CDR3 sequence is 17 residues long. The CDR3 DNA reads TGTGCCAGCAGCCGACAGGGGGCCCAATATATAGACTATGGCTACACCTTC. Translation gives CASSRQGAQYIDYGYTF.

The J gene is TRBJ2-1, the V gene TRBV9, with a possible D match to TRBD2 (5 bases). CDR1 SGDLS and CDR2 YYNGEE come from the germline V gene. Trimming shortened V by 0 bases and J by 4 bases, and 8 bases separated the two germline ends. There are 14 residues in the CDR3. CDR3 in amino acids: CASSVDVAYNEQFF. CDR3 nucleotide sequence: TGTGCCAGCAGCGTAGATGTAGCGTACAATGAGCAGTTCTTC.

The V gene is TRBV7-2, the J gene TRBJ2-1; D is perhaps TRBD2 (6 bases). With 2 bases removed from V and 9 bases from J, the gap between germline ends came to 17 bases. CDR1 SGHTA and CDR2 FQGNSA come from the germline V gene. This CDR3 spans 15 amino acids. The CDR3 loop reads CASSLLIGEVVEQFF. The DNA of the CDR3 is TGTGCCAGCAGCTTATTGATTGGGGAGGTGGTTGAGCAGTTCTTC.

This sequence joins TRBV6-1 and TRBJ1-2; tentative D call: TRBD1 (5 bases). Germline V gene sequence: CDR1 MNHNS, CDR2 SASEGT. Trimming cost V 6 bases and J 3 bases, with 11 bases left between them. The CDR3 loop spans 13 amino acids. CDR3 in amino acids: CASRPGGDYGYTF. The DNA of the CDR3 is TGTGCCAGCAGGCCGGGGGGTGACTATGGCTACACCTTC.

In this sample, this clonotype turned up a few times. The V call is TRBV28, the J call TRBJ1-4; D gene uncertain. The germline V gene encodes CDR1 MDHEN and CDR2 SYDVKM. The CDR3 loop spans 15 amino acids. Between the trimmed V and J ends, which lost 5 bases and 0 bases, there was a span of 10 bases. CDR3 loop: CASSPAGATNEKLFF. The CDR3 DNA sequence: TGTGCCAGCAGTCCCGCTGGTGCAACTAATGAAAAACTGTTTTTT.

The chain combines TRBV3-1 with TRBJ2-5, with TRBD1 matching 9 bases. The V segment lost 2 bases and the J segment 11 bases; nucleotides outside the gene matches: 12. Germline V lookup: CDR1 LGHDT, CDR2 YNNKEL (reference sequence). The CDR3 length is 15 residues. In nucleotides, the CDR3 is TGTGCCAGCAGCCAATTGGGACAGGGCGGCTACAAGCAGTACTTC. Translated, it gives CASSQLGQGGYKQYF.

This rearrangement joins TRBV20-1 to TRBJ2-7; the D is unclear. The CDR3 sequence is 13 residues long. The germline V and J ends were trimmed by 3 bases and 0 bases, with 9 bases remaining between them. The germline V gene encodes CDR1 DFQATT and CDR2 SNEGSKA (reference sequence). The CDR3 DNA sequence: TGCAGTGCTAGGGACGGATACTCCTACGAGCAGTACTTC. It translates to CSARDGYSYEQYF.

The chain is built from TRBV5-1 and TRBJ2-1; D is ambiguous. The germline V gene encodes CDR1 SGHRS and CDR2 YFSETQ. V was shortened by 0 bases and J by 8 bases, with 15 bases between the two germline ends. The CDR3 length is 15 residues. As DNA, the CDR3 is TGCGCCAGCAGCTTGGTGATCGCCAGTCGTGATGAGCAGTTCTTC. It yields the protein CASSLVIASRDEQFF.

The chain uses TRBV5-1 and TRBJ2-7; 8 bases line up with TRBD1. The CDR3 spans 15 residues. The trim removed 4 bases at V and 3 bases at J, leaving 9 bases unmatched. Germline CDR1 reads SGHRS; CDR2 reads YFSETQ. CDR3 residues: CASSPGQGPHYEQYF. In DNA form, the CDR3 reads TGCGCCAGCAGCCCAGGACAGGGCCCCCACTACGAGCAGTACTTC. Drawing the rest from reference TRBV5-1 and TRBJ2-7, the complete variable domain is KAGVTQTPRYLIKTRGQQVTLSCSPISGHRSVSWYQQTPGQGLQFLFEYFSETQRNKGNFPGRFSGRQFSNSRSEMNVSTLELGDSALYLCASSPGQGPHYEQYFGPGTRLTVT.

The genes are TRBV5-1 and TRBJ1-1; D perhaps matches TRBD1 (5 bases). Germline CDR1 SGHRS, CDR2 YFSETQ. Between the trimmed V and J ends, which lost 4 bases and 1 base, there was a span of 11 bases. CDR3 length equals 14 residues. For the CDR3, the DNA is TGCGCCAGCAGCCCGATTGGGGGGAACACTGAAGCTTTCTTT. As protein: CASSPIGGNTEAFF.